One sample yielded the 30 T cell receptor beta chains listed below, sequenced in a study of blood T cell repertoires in COVID-19. Here immunoSEQ multiplex PCR was the method, and the copy in TCRdb shows in-frame clones only, minus some. The sample holds almost 200,000 clones, 85% seen once. Sequencing was done on a sample of peripheral blood. Receptor source: a man aged 55-75 years with COVID-19, enrolled during active disease.

This chain joins TRBV28 and TRBJ1-2, with 7 nucleotides matching TRBD1. The germline V gene encodes CDR1 MDHEN and CDR2 SYDVKM. CDR3 length: 14 residues. V gave up 6 bases and J gave up 4 bases; unmatched junction bases: 8. Written as DNA, the CDR3 is TGTGCCAGCAGACAGGGGTCGGTTATCTATGGCTACACCTTC. This sequence encodes CASRQGSVIYGYTF.

This clone was detected a few times. The chain employs TRBV6-5 and TRBJ1-2; TRBD1 aligns across 9 bases. The CDR3 consists of 15 residues. J lost 3 bases, V lost 7 bases, and 9 bases had no gene match. The germline V gene encodes CDR1 MNHEY and CDR2 SVGAGI. The CDR3 protein is CASIRQGGSYYGYTF. DNA of the CDR3: TGTGCCAGCATCCGACAGGGGGGATCGTACTATGGCTACACCTTC.

J is TRBJ1-6 and V is TRBV2; the match to TRBD1 covers 8 bases. V shed 1 base and J 13 bases; nucleotides not matched to a gene: 9. Germline V gene lookup returns CDR1 SNHLY and CDR2 FYNNEI. The CDR3 runs to 15 residues. CDR3 DNA sequence: TGTGCCAGCAGTGAAGTCCCAGGGGGCCCTAGGCCCCTCCACTTT. Translated, it gives CASSEVPGGPRPLHF. Using reference TRBV2 and TRBJ1-6 for the parts outside the CDR3, the full variable domain is EPEVTQTPSHQVTQMGQEVILRCVPISNHLYFYWYRQILGQKVEFLVSFYNNEISEKSEIFDDQFSVERPDGSNFTLKIRSTKLEDSAMYFCASSEVPGGPRPLHFGNGTRLTVT.

The chain employs TRBV7-9 and TRBJ1-4; TRBD1 aligns across 8 bases. The CDR3 is made up of 14 amino acids. From germline, CDR1 is SEHNR and CDR2 FQNEAQ (reference sequence). J lost 6 bases, V lost 4 bases, and 4 bases had no gene match. CDR3 nucleotides: TGTGCCAGCAGCTCAGGGACAGGTTATGAAAAACTGTTTTTT. It yields the protein CASSSGTGYEKLFF. The full variable domain, in which reference TRBV7-9 and TRBJ1-4 provide the parts outside the CDR3, is DTGVSQNPRHKITKRGQNVTFRCDPISEHNRLYWYRQTLGQGPEFLTYFQNEAQLEKSRLLSDRFSAERPKGSFSTLEIQRTEQGDSAMYLCASSSGTGYEKLFFGSGTQLSVL.

This rearrangement joins TRBV5-4 to TRBJ2-2; 7 bases agree with TRBD1. CDR3 length equals 16 residues. Germline CDR1 is SGHNT and CDR2 is YYREEE (reference sequence). V was pared by 4 bases and J by 0 bases, with 6 bases of the junction left unmatched. For the CDR3, the DNA is TGTGCCAGCAGCCCGGGACAGAGCACGAACACCGGGGAGCTGTTTTTT. Its translation is CASSPGQSTNTGELFF.

The gene calls are TRBV11-3 and TRBJ2-1, with 8 bases identical to TRBD2. Germline V gene lookup returns CDR1 SGHNT and CDR2 YENEEA. The CDR3 runs to 16 residues. V lost 4 bases to trimming and J lost 0 bases; unmatched junction nucleotides: 5. CDR3 amino acids: CASSSRGGLSYNEQFF. As DNA, the CDR3 is TGTGCCAGCAGCTCCCGGGGGGGGCTCTCCTACAATGAGCAGTTCTTC.

To note about this clone: Other DNA sequences in this specimen translate into the identical CDR3. CDR3 loop: CASSSGQPNTEAFF. DNA of the CDR3: TGCGCCAGCAGCTCGGGACAGCCTAACACTGAAGCTTTCTTT. The V call is TRBV5-1, the J call TRBJ1-1, with 7 bases matching TRBD1. V gave up 3 bases and J gave up 2 bases; unmatched junction bases: 4. CDR1 and CDR2 from the germline V gene are SGHRS and YFSETQ. This CDR3 has 14 residues. Variable domain in full (rest from reference TRBV5-1 and TRBJ1-1): KAGVTQTPRYLIKTRGQQVTLSCSPISGHRSVSWYQQTPGQGLQFLFEYFSETQRNKGNFPGRFSGRQFSNSRSEMNVSTLELGDSALYLCASSSGQPNTEAFFGQGTRLTVV.

The chain couples TRBV6-6 to TRBJ1-5; tentatively, D is TRBD1 (6 bases). V lost 5 bases and J lost 0, with 23 bases in between. Germline-derived CDR1 and CDR2 are MNHNY and SVGAGI (reference sequence). The CDR3 contains 19 residues. CDR3 coding DNA: TGTGCCAGCAGTCATTGGGAAGGCGCCAGGGGATATAGCAATCAGCCCCAGCATTTT. Translated: CASSHWEGARGYSNQPQHF.

This clone was seen only a few times. The chain couples TRBV4-2 to TRBJ1-1, with D uncertain. Between the trimmed V and J ends, which lost 0 bases and 5 bases, there was a span of 7 bases. Germline CDR1 reads LGHNA; CDR2 reads YNFKEQ. The CDR3 consists of 13 residues. The CDR3 sequence is CASSQDAATEAFF. CDR3 bases: TGTGCCAGCAGCCAAGATGCGGCGACTGAAGCTTTCTTT.

The chain links TRBV20-1 to TRBJ1-6; TRBD1 matches at 8 bases. The germline CDR1 and CDR2 sequences are DFQATT and SNEGSKA (reference sequence). J was trimmed by 4 bases and V by 3 bases; bases with no gene match: 5. The CDR3 length is 15 residues. The CDR3 nucleotides are TGCAGTGCTAGTCCGGGACAGGCTTATAATTCACCCCTCCACTTT. This translates into CSASPGQAYNSPLHF.

The V gene is TRBV6-2 or TRBV6-3, the J gene TRBJ2-2; D perhaps matches TRBD2 (6 bases). V was clipped by 0 bases and J by 8 bases, with 19 bases between them. Germline assignment: CDR1 MNHEY and CDR2 SVGEGT. The CDR3 runs 17 residues. The CDR3 coding sequence is TGTGCCAGCAGTTACTCAACCATTAGCGGCCTTATTGGGGAGCTGTTTTTT. Translated: CASSYSTISGLIGELFF.

This chain joins TRBV7-9 and TRBJ1-1, with 7 bases matching TRBD1. This CDR3 has 14 amino acids. CDR1 is SEHNR, CDR2 FQNEAQ, per germline (reference sequence). Trimming took 7 bases from V and 0 from J; bases not matched to a gene: 5. CDR3 sequence: CASNEQGMNTEAFF. The DNA for the CDR3 is TGTGCCAGCAACGAACAGGGGATGAACACTGAAGCTTTCTTT.

The chain links TRBV6-5 to TRBJ1-3, with unresolved D. CDR1 is MNHEY and CDR2 is SVGAGI in the germline V gene. The CDR3 is made up of 14 amino acids. V lost 6 bases and J lost 0, with 9 bases in between. The CDR3 protein is CASRAVSSGNTIYF. The DNA of the CDR3 is TGTGCCAGCAGGGCGGTAAGCTCTGGAAACACCATATATTTT.

V is TRBV27 and J is TRBJ1-2; 9 bases match TRBD1. This CDR3 region has 14 residues. V shed 5 bases, J shed 4 bases, and the junction held 5 bases outside the gene matches. From germline, CDR1 is MNHEY and CDR2 SMNVEV (reference sequence). CDR3 loop: CASSPQDRGYGYTF. The CDR3 region has the DNA TGTGCCAGCAGTCCCCAGGACAGGGGCTATGGCTACACCTTC.

The V gene is TRBV5-1, the J gene TRBJ1-3, with TRBD1 matching over 7 bases. The germline CDR1 and CDR2 sequences are SGHRS and YFSETQ. The J segment lost 4 bases and the V segment lost 1 base, leaving 2 bases of the junction unmatched. CDR3 length equals 14 residues. The CDR3 coding sequence is TGCGCCAGCAGCTTGCCAGGGGGGGGAAACACCATATATTTT. As protein: CASSLPGGGNTIYF.

This sequence joins TRBV4-1 and TRBJ1-3; D unresolved. The CDR3 has 17 amino acids. Per the germline V gene, CDR1 is MGHRA and CDR2 is YSYEKL. Trimming shortened V by 0 bases and J by 0 bases, and 12 bases separated the two germline ends. The CDR3 DNA reads as TGCGCCAGCAGCCAAGATATTGCGCGTTCCTCTGGAAACACCATATATTTT. Translated, it gives CASSQDIARSSGNTIYF.

As for this clone: The junction shows a germline mismatch at one end, possibly a read error. The chain combines TRBV28 with TRBJ2-1, with 10 bases aligning to TRBD2. Germline V lookup: CDR1 MDHEN, CDR2 SYDVKM. The CDR3 runs 15 residues. The DNA of the CDR3 is TGTGCCGGCAGGGAAAGGAGCGGGAGGGCCCATGAGCAGTTCTTC. Translating it yields CAGRERSGRAHEQFF.

This sequence joins TRBV19 and TRBJ2-7; 11 bases line up with TRBD1. CDR1 LNHDA and CDR2 SQIVND come from the germline V gene (reference sequence). The ends lost 5 bases at V and 5 bases at J; junction bases unmatched: 2. This CDR3 contains 13 residues. CDR3 amino acids: CASSGQGAHEQYF. The CDR3 DNA is TGTGCCAGTAGTGGACAGGGGGCGCACGAGCAGTACTTC.

In this sample, this clone turned up once. The chain carries TRBV4-1 and TRBJ1-2, with D possibly being TRBD1 (5 bases). This CDR3 contains 15 residues. The V gene's germline CDR1 is MGHRA and CDR2 YSYEKL. Trimming took off 0 bases at V and 4 bases at J, with 12 bases between the two ends. CDR3 sequence (DNA): TGCGCCAGCAGCCAAGATTCAGGGTTTATCTATGGCTACACCTTC. Translated: CASSQDSGFIYGYTF.

V gene TRBV14 combines with J gene TRBJ1-6, with TRBD1 identical over 7 bases. Germline CDR1 reads SGHDN; CDR2 reads FVKESK. CDR3 length equals 14 residues. V gave up 3 bases and J gave up 7 bases; unmatched junction bases: 3. CDR3 nucleotides: TGTGCCAGCAGCCAGGGACAGAGGAATTCACCCCTCCACTTT. Translating gives CASSQGQRNSPLHF.

The chain recombines TRBV6-5 with TRBJ2-3, with TRBD2 matching over 9 bases. Trimming removed 7 bases from V and 2 bases from J; junction bases left unmatched: 1. Germline lookup yields CDR1 MNHEY and CDR2 SVGAGI. The CDR3 contains 13 residues. DNA of the CDR3: TGTGCCAGCAAGCGGGAGGTCACAGATACGCAGTATTTT. Its translation: CASKREVTDTQYF.

The V call is TRBV10-3, the J call TRBJ1-1, with 8 positions matching TRBD1. V was pared by 5 bases and J by 5 bases, with 10 bases of the junction left unmatched. The germline gives CDR1 ENHRY, CDR2 SYGVKD. The CDR3 has 15 amino acids. CDR3 nucleotides: TGTGCCATCAGTTCCAGGACAGGGCGGCGGACTGAAGCTTTCTTT. This encodes CAISSRTGRRTEAFF.

The chain employs TRBV7-9 and TRBJ2-5; TRBD1 aligns across 7 bases. The V segment lost 3 bases and the J segment 5 bases; nucleotides outside the gene matches: 9. CDR1 is SEHNR and CDR2 is FQNEAQ in the germline V gene (reference sequence). This CDR3 comprises 15 residues. This CDR3 is CASSLGQGDVETQYF. Here the CDR3 DNA reads TGTGCCAGCAGCTTGGGCCAGGGGGACGTGGAGACCCAGTACTTC.

About this clone: Because it lacks the conserved phenylalanine or tryptophan at the end, this CDR3 is likely a read error. V gene TRBV4-2 combines with J gene TRBJ1-2; D unclear. Trimming cost V 1 base and J 4 bases, with 10 bases left between them. The germline V gene encodes CDR1 LGHNA and CDR2 YNFKEQ. The CDR3 runs 14 residues. CDR3 residues: CASSQGVSGYGYTL. In nucleotides, the CDR3 is TGTGCCAGCAGCCAAGGGGTATCAGGCTATGGCTACACCCTC.

J is TRBJ2-1 and V is TRBV7-3; 8 bases are a match to TRBD2. The length of the CDR3 is 17 residues. Germline loops: CDR1 SGHTA, CDR2 FQGTGA. The V segment lost 5 bases and the J segment 3 bases; nucleotides outside the gene matches: 12. The CDR3 DNA reads as TGTGCCAGCAGCCCCGGCCCCCGCGGGAGGATCTACAATGAGCAGTTCTTC. Amino acids: CASSPGPRGRIYNEQFF.

The V gene is TRBV7-9, the J gene TRBJ1-1; maybe TRBD1 (5 bases). This CDR3 region has 15 residues. Trimming pared 5 bases from V and 4 bases from J, leaving 17 bases between. The germline CDR1 and CDR2 sequences are SEHNR and FQNEAQ (reference sequence). This CDR3 reads CASSHPGLPGTEAFF. CDR3 in DNA: TGTGCCAGCAGCCACCCGGGACTCCCGGGCACTGAAGCTTTCTTT.

The chain is built from TRBV7-2 and TRBJ2-1, with a possible D match to TRBD1 (5 bases). The V gene's germline CDR1 is SGHTA and CDR2 FQGNSA. The CDR3 is made up of 16 amino acids. V was clipped by 1 base and J by 4 bases, with 14 bases between them. The CDR3 DNA is TGTGCCAGCAGCTTAGAGGGCATACAGGTATACAATGAGCAGTTCTTC. This gives the protein CASSLEGIQVYNEQFF.

The chain uses TRBV6-6 and TRBJ1-1; D remains unclear. Germline CDR1 is MNHNY and CDR2 is SVGAGI (reference sequence). CDR3 length: 14 residues. Trimming pared 4 bases from V and 0 bases from J, leaving 9 bases between. CDR3 bases: TGTGCCAGCAGTTCCGGTAGTGTGAACACTGAAGCTTTCTTT. Protein sequence: CASSSGSVNTEAFF.

J is TRBJ1-1 and V is TRBV3-1 (or the pseudogene TRBV3-2), with a weak D call TRBD1 (6 bases). Germline V gives CDR1 LGHDT, CDR2 YNNKEL (reference sequence). The V gene lost 3 bases and the J gene lost 4 bases, with 9 bases spanning the gap. The CDR3 totals 13 residues. The CDR3 nucleotides read TGTGCCAGCAGCCACAGACAGGCCACTGAAGCTTTCTTT. Translated, it gives CASSHRQATEAFF.

V gene TRBV14 combines with J gene TRBJ1-6, with unresolved D. This CDR3 has 13 amino acids. Between the trimmed V and J ends, which lost 5 bases and 3 bases, there was a span of 5 bases. Germline CDR1 and CDR2: SGHDN and FVKESK. CDR3 protein: CASSRSYNSPLHF. The CDR3 DNA is TGTGCCAGCAGCAGGAGCTATAATTCACCCCTCCACTTT.